This T cell receptor beta chain was obtained from a study of neurological immune-mediated disorders. CDR3 size: 11 residues. The V gene lost 0 bases and the J gene lost 4 bases, with 0 bases spanning the gap. Germline loops: CDR1 SNHLY, CDR2 FYNNEI. This clonotype was seen many times. Its antigen is not identified. Time point reported: technical triplicate 1. 950,000 to 1,000,000 sorted CD4+ or CD8+ T cells made each library. Study observations and caveats: The study found no CDR3 amino acid sequences shared by expanded clones across subjects, suggesting private repertoires in all groups.

MiXCR was run by TCRdb on the 5' RACE reads, yielding one entry per CDR3 protein. The sample includes about 24,000 distinct CDR3 sequences, roughly 13% seen only once; the top ten take roughly 5%. This chain connects TRBV2 to TRBJ2-5; no definite D call. This receptor was identified in a female donor with HTLV-1-associated myelopathy (HAM/TSP). Sequenced material: CD4+ T cells from blood. As DNA, the CDR3 is TGTGCCAGCAGTGAAGCAGAGACCCAGTACTTC. Protein: CASSEAETQYF.